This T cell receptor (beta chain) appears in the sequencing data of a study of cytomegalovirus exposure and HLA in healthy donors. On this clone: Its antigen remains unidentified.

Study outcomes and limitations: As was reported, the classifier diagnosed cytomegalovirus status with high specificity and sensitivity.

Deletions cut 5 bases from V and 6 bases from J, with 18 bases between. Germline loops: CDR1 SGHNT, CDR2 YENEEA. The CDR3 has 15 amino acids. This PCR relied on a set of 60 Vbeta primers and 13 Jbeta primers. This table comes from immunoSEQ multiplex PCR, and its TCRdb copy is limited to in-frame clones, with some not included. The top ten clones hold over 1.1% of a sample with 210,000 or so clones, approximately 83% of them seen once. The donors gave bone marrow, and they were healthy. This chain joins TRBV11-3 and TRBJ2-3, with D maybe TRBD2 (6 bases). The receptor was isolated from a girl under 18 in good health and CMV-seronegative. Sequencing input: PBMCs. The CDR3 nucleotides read TGTGCCAGCAGCCAAAGCGGGTACGGCATGGATACGCAGTATTTT. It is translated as CASSQSGYGMDTQYF. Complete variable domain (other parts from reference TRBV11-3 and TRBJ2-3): EAGVVQSPRYKIIEKKQPVAFWCNPISGHNTLYWYLQNLGQGPELLIRYENEEAVDDSQLPKDRFSAERLKGVDSTLKIQPAELGDSAVYLCASSQSGYGMDTQYFGPGTRLTVL.